The 30 T cell receptor beta chains in this list originate from one sample, sequenced in a study of blood T cell repertoires in COVID-19 (dated by TCRdb to the early 2020s). Library preparation was by the immunoSEQ multiplex PCR assay. This immuneACCESS table, as held by TCRdb, lists in-frame sequences with V and J called but not all clones. Of the missing ones, under half trace to an unresolved V gene in checked studies; the others have no known cause. This sample lists some 270,000 clones; around 90% were detected once. The ten largest account for under 2.5% of the sample. The sequencing sample was made of peripheral blood. The receptor source for this set is a woman aged 60-75 years with COVID-19, enrolled during active disease.

The rearrangement links TRBV30 to TRBJ1-2, with no clear D. Germline V gene data show CDR1 as GTSNPN and CDR2 as SVGIG (reference sequence). The V and J ends lost 3 bases and 8 bases respectively, with 13 bases between them. CDR3 length: 12 amino acids. For the CDR3, the DNA is TGTGCCTGGAGGTCAATCCAACGGGGCTACACCTTC. Translation: CAWRSIQRGYTF.

V and J are TRBV5-5 and TRBJ2-5; tentative D call: TRBD1 (6 bases). This CDR3 region has 14 residues. In germline, CDR1 is SGHKS, CDR2 YYEKEE (reference sequence). Trimming pared 4 bases from V and 5 bases from J, leaving 15 bases between. CDR3 loop: CASSITGFQETQYF. CDR3 nucleotides: TGTGCCAGCAGCATAACAGGGTTCCAGGAGACCCAGTACTTC.

The rearrangement links TRBV9 to TRBJ2-7; 12 positions match TRBD1. V dropped 3 bases and J dropped 1; count of bases not matched to a gene: 5. CDR1 and CDR2 (germline): SGDLS, YYNGEE. The CDR3 runs to 16 residues. The CDR3 is CASSAGQGALSYEQYF. CDR3 DNA sequence: TGTGCCAGCAGCGCGGGACAGGGGGCCTTATCCTACGAGCAGTACTTC.

This clone is a singleton in its sample. The V gene is TRBV18, the J gene TRBJ1-5, with TRBD1 matching over 10 bases. Germline lookup yields CDR1 KGHSH and CDR2 LQKENI. This CDR3 region has 16 residues. V lost 0 bases, J lost 9 bases, and 8 bases stayed unmatched. CDR3 protein: CASSPPPGQGTSPQHF. CDR3 bases: TGTGCCAGCTCACCACCACCGGGACAGGGGACATCGCCCCAGCATTTT.

The J gene is TRBJ1-1, the V gene TRBV6-5; D gene uncertain. CDR1 MNHEY and CDR2 SVGAGI come from the germline V gene. The CDR3 consists of 14 residues. The V end lost 7 bases, the J end lost 2 bases, and 14 bases lay between the germline ends. CDR3 sequence: CASIYQARNTEAFF. CDR3 bases: TGTGCCAGCATCTACCAAGCCCGAAACACTGAAGCTTTCTTT.

V gene TRBV20-1 combines with J gene TRBJ1-6; maybe TRBD1 (6 bases). The germline V gene has CDR1 DFQATT and CDR2 SNEGSKA (reference sequence). The CDR3 contains 14 residues. The V end was cut by 3 bases, the J end by 7 bases, with 13 bases between. The CDR3 DNA follows: TGCAGTGCTAGTTTAGTCAGGGGAAATTCACCCCTCCACTTT. This encodes CSASLVRGNSPLHF.

The chain combines TRBV5-5 with TRBJ2-7, with 11 bases that match TRBD1. J lost 9 bases, V lost 2 bases, and 10 bases had no gene match. CDR3 size: 15 residues. From germline, CDR1 is SGHKS and CDR2 YYEKEE (reference sequence). The CDR3 spells CASSFPDRGRLGQYF. CDR3 nucleotides: TGTGCCAGCAGCTTCCCGGACAGGGGGCGCCTAGGGCAGTACTTC.

The chain combines TRBV7-9 with TRBJ1-1; no definite D call. The CDR3 sequence is 14 residues long. V shed 5 bases and J shed 5 bases, with 15 bases lying between them. Germline V lookup: CDR1 SEHNR, CDR2 FQNEAQ (reference sequence). The CDR3 here is CASSLSRQSTEAFF. As DNA, the CDR3 is TGTGCCAGCAGCCTATCTAGGCAGTCTACTGAAGCTTTCTTT.

The V and J genes are TRBV9 and TRBJ2-2; TRBD1 might be the D (7 bases). The germline V and J ends were trimmed by 0 bases and 5 bases, with 20 bases remaining between them. This CDR3 is built from 18 residues. The germline V gene has CDR1 SGDLS and CDR2 YYNGEE. The CDR3 region has the DNA TGTGCCAGCAGCGTAGAGCTAAGGGGGCGGGGACAAACCGGGGAGCTGTTTTTT. It yields the protein CASSVELRGRGQTGELFF.

CDR3 nucleotides: TGTGCCAGCTCACCGCCGGGACTCAAGAGCTCCTACAATGAGCAGTTCTTC. Translation gives CASSPPGLKSSYNEQFF. The chain uses TRBV18 and TRBJ2-1; TRBD2 is a possible D gene (6 bases). Germline V gene sequence: CDR1 KGHSH, CDR2 LQKENI. CDR3 size: 17 residues. Trimming removed 3 bases at V and 0 bases at J, with 15 bases between.

This chain connects TRBV5-1 to TRBJ1-1, with TRBD1 matching 9 bases. CDR1 is SGHRS and CDR2 is YFSETQ in the germline V gene. CDR3 length: 15 amino acids. Trimming cost V 0 bases and J 6 bases; bases outside gene matches: 6. The CDR3 coding sequence is TGCGCCAGCAGCTTGGTACAGGGGGCAGGCGCTGAAGCTTTCTTT. It codes for CASSLVQGAGAEAFF.

The CDR3 bases are TGTGCCAGCGGCCCCCGCGGGACAGACACCGGGGAGCTGTTTTTT. This sequence encodes CASGPRGTDTGELFF. The chain is built from TRBV14 and TRBJ2-2, with a weak D call TRBD1 (7 bases). Trimming removed 8 bases from V and 3 bases from J, with 16 bases in between. Germline V gene data show CDR1 as SGHDN and CDR2 as FVKESK. The CDR3 has 15 amino acids.

This chain uses TRBV5-1 with TRBJ2-5; TRBD2 aligns across 7 bases. CDR1 is SGHRS, CDR2 YFSETQ, per germline. Trimming removed 1 base from V and 2 bases from J; junction bases left unmatched: 8. The CDR3 covers 16 residues. The CDR3, as DNA: TGCGCCAGCAGCTTGTATGGGGCGGGGGTTCAAGAGACCCAGTACTTC. The encoded protein is CASSLYGAGVQETQYF.

J is TRBJ1-3 and V is TRBV5-1; D gene ambiguous. Trimming shortened V by 4 bases and J by 0 bases, and 8 bases separated the two germline ends. Germline CDR1 is SGHRS and CDR2 is YFSETQ. The CDR3 totals 14 residues. CDR3 sequence reads: CASSGVSSGNTIYF. The CDR3 DNA follows: TGCGCCAGCAGCGGAGTCAGCTCTGGAAACACCATATATTTT.

There are a few counts of this clone. V gene TRBV30 combines with J gene TRBJ1-5, with 9 nucleotides matching TRBD1. The length of the CDR3 is 13 residues. The germline gives CDR1 GTSNPN, CDR2 SVGIG (reference sequence). J was trimmed by 2 bases and V by 7 bases; bases with no gene match: 3. The CDR3 DNA reads TGTGCCTACCGGACAGGGGGCAATCAGCCCCAGCATTTT. Protein: CAYRTGGNQPQHF.

V and J are TRBV10-2 and TRBJ2-1; D not resolved. This CDR3 is 11 amino acids long. Per germline, CDR1 WSHSY and CDR2 SAAADI. V was clipped by 2 bases and J by 8 bases, with 4 bases between them. The CDR3 DNA reads TGCGCCAGCAGTGAGAGCTATGAGCAGTTCTTC. Residues: CASSESYEQFF.

The rearrangement links TRBV7-3 to TRBJ2-2; 11 bases are shared with TRBD2. The CDR3 contains 17 residues. Germline lookup yields CDR1 SGHTA and CDR2 FQGTGA. V was clipped by 8 bases and J by 0 bases; unmatched bases: 8. The CDR3 protein is CASQTLAGGPNTGELFF. The CDR3 nucleotides read TGTGCCAGCCAGACTCTAGCGGGGGGCCCGAACACCGGGGAGCTGTTTTTT.

The rearrangement uses TRBV19 and TRBJ2-4; possible D gene TRBD1, 5 bases. CDR3 length: 16 residues. The ends were cut back, 4 bases at V and 0 bases at J, with 13 bases in the middle. Per germline, CDR1 LNHDA and CDR2 SQIVND (reference sequence). The DNA for the CDR3 is TGTGCCAGTAGTAAGTTGTCAGGGTTAGCCAAAAACATTCAGTACTTC. Protein sequence: CASSKLSGLAKNIQYF. The variable domain in full, with the rest retrieved from reference TRBV19 and TRBJ2-4, is DGGITQSPKYLFRKEGQNVTLSCEQNLNHDAMYWYRQDPGQGLRLIYYSQIVNDFQKGDIAEGYSVSREKKESFPLTVTSAQKNPTAFYLCASSKLSGLAKNIQYFGAGTRLSVL.

The chain combines TRBV27 with TRBJ1-5; weak D call: TRBD1 (6 bases). Trimming pared 2 bases from V and 7 bases from J, leaving 15 bases between. CDR1 is MNHEY and CDR2 is SMNVEV in the germline V gene (reference sequence). The CDR3 runs 15 residues. CDR3: CASSLRGGLGQPQHF. The CDR3 nucleotides read TGTGCCAGCAGTTTAAGGGGGGGGTTGGGCCAGCCCCAGCATTTT.

The chain links TRBV20-1 to TRBJ1-1, with a tentative D call TRBD1 (6 bases). Trimming cost V 6 bases and J 11 bases, with 16 bases left between them. The CDR3 runs 11 residues. The germline V gene has CDR1 DFQATT and CDR2 SNEGSKA (reference sequence). CDR3 bases: TGCAGTGCCAGGACAGTACTGGAGGCTTTCTTT. This encodes CSARTVLEAFF.

This clone was observed a handful of times. The chain uses TRBV28 and TRBJ1-2, with D hard to call. The length of the CDR3 is 14 residues. CDR1 is MDHEN, CDR2 SYDVKM, per germline. With 7 bases removed from V and 4 bases from J, the gap between germline ends came to 16 bases. For the CDR3, the DNA is TGTGCCAGCATGTTGACGGGGTCCGGCTATGGCTACACCTTC. This encodes CASMLTGSGYGYTF.

About this clone: The junction shows a germline mismatch at one end, possibly a read error. The V call is TRBV20-1, the J call TRBJ2-7; D gene uncertain. The CDR3 totals 11 residues. The germline CDR1 and CDR2 sequences are DFQATT and SNEGSKA (reference sequence). CDR3 in amino acids: CSARGSGARFF. CDR3 DNA: TGCAGTGCTAGAGGCTCGGGTGCCCGCTTTTTC.

The rearrangement joins TRBV19 to TRBJ2-5; 10 nucleotides align to TRBD1. The CDR3 has 15 amino acids. Unmatched junction bases numbered 6, after V lost 3 bases and J lost 5 bases. Germline loops: CDR1 LNHDA, CDR2 SQIVND (reference sequence). The CDR3 region is CASSIAGQGGETQYF. The CDR3 DNA reads TGTGCCAGTAGTATCGCCGGACAGGGGGGGGAGACCCAGTACTTC.

V is TRBV11-2 and J is TRBJ1-2; 9 positions match TRBD1. V lost 0 bases, J lost 2 bases, and 13 bases stayed unmatched. The CDR3 length is 19 residues. The V gene's germline CDR1 is SGHAT and CDR2 FQNNGV. CDR3 region: CASSLEVARTGGLNYGYTF. CDR3 DNA sequence: TGTGCCAGCAGCTTAGAAGTGGCCCGTACAGGGGGCTTAAACTATGGCTACACCTTC.

The CDR3 spells CASSQDHERTTDTQYF. The CDR3, as DNA: TGCGCCAGCAGCCAAGATCACGAGCGGACCACAGATACGCAGTATTTT. This chain uses TRBV4-3 with TRBJ2-3, with a tentative D call TRBD2 (5 bases). V lost 0 bases and J lost 2, with 12 bases in between. CDR1 LGHNA and CDR2 YSLEER come from the germline V gene. The CDR3 runs to 16 residues.

This clone was recorded once. The rearrangement links TRBV9 to TRBJ1-4, with 8 bases that match TRBD1. Looked up from germline, CDR1 is SGDLS and CDR2 is YYNGEE. This CDR3 has 14 amino acids. Unmatched junction bases numbered 2, after V lost 0 bases and J lost 7 bases. For the CDR3, the DNA is TGTGCCAGCAGCGTAGGGACAGGGTCTGAAAAACTGTTTTTT. Its translation is CASSVGTGSEKLFF. The full variable domain, in which reference TRBV9 and TRBJ1-4 provide the parts outside the CDR3, is DSGVTQTPKHLITATGQRVTLRCSPRSGDLSVYWYQQSLDQGLQFLIQYYNGEERAKGNILERFSAQQFPDLHSELNLSSLELGDSALYFCASSVGTGSEKLFFGSGTQLSVL.

J is TRBJ2-5 and V is TRBV13, with 8 bases identical to TRBD2. V lost 4 bases, J lost 2 bases, and 6 bases stayed unmatched. The germline V gene has CDR1 PRHDT and CDR2 FYEKMQ (reference sequence). The CDR3 covers 15 residues. The CDR3 DNA sequence: TGTGCCAGCAGCTACCGGGGGGGCCCACAAGAGACCCAGTACTTC. It is translated as CASSYRGGPQETQYF.

This rearrangement joins TRBV7-6 to TRBJ1-2; TRBD1 is a possible D gene (5 bases). V lost 0 bases to trimming and J lost 5 bases, with 19 bases between them. CDR3 length: 17 amino acids. Germline V gene sequence: CDR1 SGHVS, CDR2 FNYEAQ. This CDR3 reads CASSLAAGPVNGYGYTF. Here the CDR3 DNA reads TGTGCCAGCAGCTTAGCGGCGGGGCCAGTCAATGGGTATGGCTACACCTTC.

The gene calls are TRBV19 and TRBJ1-1; TRBD1 matches at 9 bases. CDR1 LNHDA and CDR2 SQIVND come from the germline V gene (reference sequence). There are 14 residues in the CDR3. The V and J ends lost 3 bases and 5 bases, in that order; junction bases with no gene match: 4. CDR3 protein: CASSIGGTGTEAFF. The CDR3 nucleotides are TGTGCCAGTAGTATTGGAGGGACAGGGACTGAAGCTTTCTTT. The full variable domain, its missing parts supplied by reference TRBV19 and TRBJ1-1, is DGGITQSPKYLFRKEGQNVTLSCEQNLNHDAMYWYRQDPGQGLRLIYYSQIVNDFQKGDIAEGYSVSREKKESFPLTVTSAQKNPTAFYLCASSIGGTGTEAFFGQGTRLTVV.

This chain joins TRBV7-8 and TRBJ2-3; TRBD1 agrees at 11 bases. This CDR3 has 20 residues. Trimming removed 6 bases from V and 1 base from J; junction bases left unmatched: 18. Germline CDR1 reads SGHVS; CDR2 reads FQNEAQ. The CDR3 protein is CASRRFPGQGVDRGTDTQYF. CDR3 bases: TGTGCCAGCAGAAGATTCCCGGGACAGGGGGTCGACCGTGGCACAGATACGCAGTATTTT.